This TCR beta chain came from a study of T-cell memory formation after mild COVID-19 (dated by TCRdb to about 2021). About the investigation overall: TCR sequence clusters from the two donors were found to be largely donor specific. In a couple of donors, T-cell clones that expanded and contracted after mild COVID-19 were tracked by sequencing TCRalpha and TCRbeta repertoires over time. The cohort comprised two young, previously healthy adult volunteers, one female and one male.

PBMCs were isolated by Ficoll-Paque density gradient centrifugation. This clonotype was seen only a few times. The antigen this receptor binds is unknown. Nothing much larger sits one base from this clone, and base qualities are not available. The paper as a whole reports these results and caveats: The detection of some responding clones in pre-infection memory suggests that pre-existing cross-reactive memory T cells joined the SARS-CoV-2 response. Contracting CD4+ clones turned up mainly in the CM and EM memory subsets, whereas EMRA was where CD8+ clones were enriched. From day 15 to 85, contracting clones showed balanced CD4/CD8 phenotypes, whereas a second wave of clones that expanded from day 15 to 37 leaned towards CD4+. The study included only a couple of mild cases, and larger cohorts that include severe cases with pre-infection samples were judged to be necessary. Whether the second-wave clones peaking on day 37 were SARS-CoV-2 specific was not confirmed.

Sequencing used an Illumina NovaSeq 6000. TCRalpha and TCRbeta cDNA libraries were constructed by 5'RACE with constant-segment primers, with sample barcodes and unique molecular identifiers being introduced. RNA was extracted from every sample with Trizol reagent. Libraries were amplified in two PCR steps, with a second sample barcode and Illumina TruSeq adapters added in the second step. Sequencing of the libraries was done on an Illumina NovaSeq, producing 2 x 150 bp paired-end reads. Per the source publication's procedure: Demultiplexing of reads and collapsing into UMI-guided consensus sequences were performed with migec v1.2.7. With mixcr v2.1.11, UMI consensuses were aligned to TRA and TRB V and J templates and assembled into clonotypes. Expanded or contracted clonotypes were those called significant by both edgeR and NoisET, with noise models trained on biological replicates. edgeR calls used a false discovery rate-adjusted p below 0.01 and a log2 fold-change threshold of 1. PCA with hierarchical clustering of max-normalized trajectories of the 1000 most abundant clonotypes was used as exploratory dynamics analysis. Separately sequenced CD4+ and CD8+ repertoires were used to assign the CD4 or CD8 phenotype of responding clones. TCRdb reprocessed the public reads (quality trimming at Q25 with fastp, clone calling with MiXCR) and kept in-frame beta chains. Merged by CDR3 protein, the rows form single entries marked with the most common genes and DNA. V and J calls and clone size were set by TCRdb, not the authors. The sample yields under 110,000 distinct CDR3 sequences; about an eighth were counted once. The ten largest make up around 25% of the sample.

Sample: PBMCs or a T cell subset sorted from them (not recorded which). The clonotype originates from an adult woman who had mild COVID-19 (a few samples of this study predate the infection). The sample titles of this study are shuffled in the database, so cell type and time point are left out; the donor was told from shared clones.

Here is the DNA: TGTGCCAGCAGTTTCGGGGCGGATCAGCCCCAGCATTTT. This is translated as CASSFGADQPQHF. The chain is made from TRBV27 and TRBJ1-5, and possibly TRBD1, on 5 matching bases. The CDR1 and CDR2 encoded by the germline V gene (reference sequence) are MNHEY and SMNVEV. From cysteine to phenylalanine, the CDR3 is 13 amino acids long. Of the read, only the CDR3 DNA is kept; its 39 bases are in frame from base 1. V is pared back by 3 bases and J by 5 bases, with 8 bases lying between the germline termini.